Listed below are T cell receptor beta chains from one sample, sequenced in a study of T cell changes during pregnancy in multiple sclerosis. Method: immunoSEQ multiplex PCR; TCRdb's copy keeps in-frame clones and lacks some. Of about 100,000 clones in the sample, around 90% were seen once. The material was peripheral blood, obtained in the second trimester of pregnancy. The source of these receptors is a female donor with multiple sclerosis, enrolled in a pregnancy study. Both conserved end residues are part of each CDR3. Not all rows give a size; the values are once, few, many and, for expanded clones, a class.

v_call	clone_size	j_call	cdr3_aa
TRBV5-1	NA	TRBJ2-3	CASSPGLAGAGGDTQYF
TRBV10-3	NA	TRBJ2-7	CAISADSYEQYF
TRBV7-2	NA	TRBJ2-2	CASSLRRPSIISGELFF
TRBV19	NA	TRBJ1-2	CASSIGDRSNYGYTF
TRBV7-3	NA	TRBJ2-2	CASSSSGTKNGELFF
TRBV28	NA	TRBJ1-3	CASSFSGGIFGNTIYF
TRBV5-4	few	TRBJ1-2	CASSLPTVGYTF
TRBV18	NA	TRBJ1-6	CASSSNTRNSPLHF
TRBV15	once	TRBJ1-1	CATSRAGNTEAFF
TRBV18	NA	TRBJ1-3	CASSPIPRVSGNTIYF
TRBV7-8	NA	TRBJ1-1	CASSLWEGATNTEAFF
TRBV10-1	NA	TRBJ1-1	CASSDRGVNTEAFF
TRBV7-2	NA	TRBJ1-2	CASSLNRESYTF
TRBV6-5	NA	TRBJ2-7	CASSLGHGGGREQYF
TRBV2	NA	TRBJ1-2	CASSVTPTGGLGGYTF
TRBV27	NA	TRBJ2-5	CASSSRSQETQYF
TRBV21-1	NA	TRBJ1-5	CASSTTGGGNQPQHF
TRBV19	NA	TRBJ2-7	CASSIQRAYEQYF
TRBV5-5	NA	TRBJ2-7	CASRSTGTGRYF
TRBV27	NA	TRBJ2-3	CASRYQQGPTQYF